This is a list of T cell receptor beta chains from one sample in a study of T cell repertoires and leukemia-associated antigens. TCRdb reprocessed the 5' RACE reads with MiXCR, giving one entry per CDR3 protein. The table has about 15,000 distinct CDR3 sequences, approximately 39% seen once. The antigens for these receptors are not known. The sample comprised CD3+ T cells sorted from blood and cultured. The source is a female donor in good health. Each CDR3 is given with its conserved first and last residue. The order of the fields is J gene, V gene, clone size, D gene, CDR3 DNA, CDR3 protein. D genes are given only for firm matches. Rows give clone size only sometimes, using once, few, many, or a class for an expanded clone.

TRBJ2-1,TRBV11-2,medium-sized,-,TGTGCCAGCAGTCCTATCGTGGAGCAGTTCTTC,CASSPIVEQFF
TRBJ1-6,TRBV20-1,-,-,TGCAGTGCTAGAGATCGTCGGATAGGGACTAATTCACCCCTCCACTTT,CSARDRRIGTNSPLHF
TRBJ1-5,TRBV2,-,-,TGTGCCAGCAGCTTGGGTCAGATTAACAATCAGCCCCAGCATTTT,CASSLGQINNQPQHF
TRBJ2-3,TRBV5-1,medium-sized,-,TGCGCCAGCAGCTTGGATAGCGGGCAGGGGGATACGCAGTATTTT,CASSLDSGQGDTQYF
TRBJ1-2,TRBV20-1,-,TRBD1,TGCAGTGCTAGCCCCGGGACAGGGGGAGGCTACACCTTC,CSASPGTGGGYTF
TRBJ2-4,TRBV12-3/TRBV12-4,medium-sized,-,TGTGTGCCAGACATGAAGGGCGAAAACATTCAGTACTTC,CVPDMKGENIQYF
TRBJ1-6,TRBV5-5,-,-,TGTGCCAGCAGCTTGGGGTTACCGGATTTAATAGGTTCACCCCTCCACTTT,CASSLGLPDLIGSPLHF
TRBJ2-1,TRBV12-3/TRBV12-4,-,-,TGTGCCAGCAGTTTAGCGGGCGGCAATGAGCAGTTCTTC,CASSLAGGNEQFF
TRBJ1-2,TRBV6-5,-,-,TGTGCCAGCAGGGCCCGGGCGGGTGAGGGAAACTATGACTACACCTTC,CASRARAGEGNYDYTF
TRBJ1-2,TRBV5-5,few,-,TGTGCCAGCAGCTCAAGCACCGGGGTGGCCTATGGCTACACCTTC,CASSSSTGVAYGYTF
TRBJ2-6,TRBV29-1,many,-,TGCAGCGTCCGAGGGGGGGCCAACGTCCTGACTTTC,CSVRGGANVLTF
TRBJ2-7,TRBV12-3/TRBV12-4,-,TRBD2,TGTGCCAGCAGTCCTTTCCTAGCGGGAGTCTACGAGCAGTACTTC,CASSPFLAGVYEQYF
TRBJ2-2,TRBV6-5,many,-,TGTGCCAGCAGAGCATACCTTGCTGGGGAGCTGTTTTTT,CASRAYLAGELFF
TRBJ2-7,TRBV25-1,-,TRBD1,TGTGCCAGCAGTGAGGGCGTGGGACAGGGTAGGCCCGAGCAGTACTTC,CASSEGVGQGRPEQYF
TRBJ2-5,TRBV5-1,many,-,TGCGCCAGCAGCTTGGGCGGGACGCAAGAGACCCAGTACTTC,CASSLGGTQETQYF
TRBJ2-5,TRBV7-8,medium-sized,-,TGTGCCAGCAGCTTACTGGGGGCGGGAGTAGGAGAGACCCAGTACTTC,CASSLLGAGVGETQYF
TRBJ1-4,TRBV9,medium-sized,TRBD1,TGTGCCAGCAGCGCGACAGGGGTAGAGAATGAAAAACTGTTTTTT,CASSATGVENEKLFF
TRBJ1-1,TRBV5-6,-,-,TGTGCCAGCAGCTCTTCTCCTCGGTCTGAAGCTTTCTTT,CASSSSPRSEAFF
TRBJ2-5,TRBV30,many,-,TGTGCCTGGAGTACTAGGGGGAGGGAGACCCAGTACTTC,CAWSTRGRETQYF
TRBJ1-1,TRBV29-1,-,TRBD1,TGCAGCGTGGAGGGGGCAGCGTATGAAGCTTTCTTT,CSVEGAAYEAFF
TRBJ2-7,TRBV18,-,-,TGTGCCAGCTCACCCTACGTCGAGCAGTACTTT,CASSPYVEQYF
TRBJ2-1,TRBV5-1,medium-sized,TRBD2,TGCGCCAGCAGCGGAGCGGGATACTACAATGAGCAGTTCTTC,CASSGAGYYNEQFF
TRBJ2-7,TRBV12-3/TRBV12-4,-,-,TGTGCCAGCAGTTTAGTGGGTTTTGAGCAGTACTTC,CASSLVGFEQYF
TRBJ2-2,TRBV29-1,-,TRBD1,TGCAGCACCGAGACAGGGCTGGACGGGGAGCTGTTTTTT,CSTETGLDGELFF
TRBJ2-7,TRBV20-1,medium-sized,TRBD1,TGCAGTGCTAGAGGTCTACAGGGGGCAGGGGACGAGCAGTACTTC,CSARGLQGAGDEQYF
TRBJ2-1,TRBV30,many,-,TGTGCCTGGAGTGGAGGAAACTACAATGAGCAGTTCTTC,CAWSGGNYNEQFF
TRBJ1-3,TRBV12-3/TRBV12-4,-,TRBD1,TGTGCCAGCAGTCCACAGGGGGCTTGGACCACAAACACCATATATTTT,CASSPQGAWTTNTIYF
TRBJ1-2,TRBV28,many,-,TGCGCCAGCAGTCTTCCTGACGGATATGGCTACACCTTC,CASSLPDGYGYTF
TRBJ2-5,TRBV4-1,large,-,TGCGCCAGCAGCCAAGATGAGGCCGGGAGTAGGCAGACCCAGTACTTC,CASSQDEAGSRQTQYF
TRBJ2-1,TRBV25-1,medium-sized,TRBD2,TGTGCCAGGAGACCCCTAAGCGGGAGGGTTTACAATGAGCAGTTCTTC,CARRPLSGRVYNEQFF
TRBJ2-7,TRBV12-3/TRBV12-4,-,-,TGTGCCAGCAGGTCGACGGGATCCTACGAGCAGCACTTC,CASRSTGSYEQHF
TRBJ2-6,TRBV29-1,-,TRBD1,TGCAGCGTGCGGACAGGCTCTGAGGCCAACGTCCTGACCTTC,CSVRTGSEANVLTF
TRBJ2-5,TRBV18,many,-,TGTGCCAGCTCACCTTTTGCAGAGACCCAGTACTTC,CASSPFAETQYF
TRBJ1-5,TRBV6-5,-,-,TGTGCCAGCAGTGACCAGGGCGCACTTCCCCAGCACTTT,CASSDQGALPQHF
TRBJ2-5,TRBV7-8,medium-sized,TRBD2,TGTGCCAGCAGCCCCCGCCAGCGGGGCCAAGAGACCCAGTACTTC,CASSPRQRGQETQYF
TRBJ2-3,TRBV7-3,-,-,TGTGCCAGCAGCGCCGAGTATAGCACAGATACGCAGTATTTT,CASSAEYSTDTQYF
TRBJ2-7,TRBV7-2,-,TRBD2,TGTGCCAGCAGCTTCACGGGAGGGCTTCGAAACGTGCAGTACTTC,CASSFTGGLRNVQYF
TRBJ2-4,TRBV29-1,medium-sized,-,TGCAGCGCCATGGGCCAGGGAATGAACATTCAGTACTTC,CSAMGQGMNIQYF
TRBJ2-1,TRBV7-2,-,TRBD2,TGTGCCAGCAGCGGGCTAGCGGGCCTCTACAATGAGCAGTTCTTC,CASSGLAGLYNEQFF
TRBJ2-3,TRBV7-9,-,TRBD1,TGTGCCAGCAGCTCCGGGACAGGTCCTTGGGATACGCAGTATTTT,CASSSGTGPWDTQYF
TRBJ1-5,TRBV12-3/TRBV12-4,few,TRBD1,TGTGCCAGCAGTTTTGGGACAGGGGGGTCGGCCCAGCATTTT,CASSFGTGGSAQHF
TRBJ2-1,TRBV20-1,medium-sized,-,TGCAGTGCGATCGGGACTTCCTCCTACAATGAGCAGTTCTTC,CSAIGTSSYNEQFF